The rows below give T cell receptor beta chains drawn from one sample of a study of cytomegalovirus exposure and HLA in healthy donors. The table came from immunoSEQ multiplex PCR; TCRdb's copy has only in-frame clones and leaves some out. In the table there are 150,000 to 200,000 clones, almost 85% of which are singletons. Sequencing was performed on PBMCs. The origin of the receptors is a woman between 45 and 65 years old in good health and CMV-seronegative. Each CDR3 is given with its conserved first and last residue. The order of the fields is clone size, J gene, V gene, D gene, CDR3 DNA, CDR3 protein. D genes are given only for firm matches. Expanded clones get a size class; other rows say once, few or many, or leave the size out.

-,TRBJ2-1,TRBV30,TRBD1,TGTGCCTCTCCCATGGACAGGAACAGTGAGCAGTTCTTC,CASPMDRNSEQFF
-,TRBJ1-2,TRBV18,TRBD1,TGTGCCAGCTCCCGGGACAGGGACGGCTACACCTTC,CASSRDRDGYTF
-,TRBJ2-5,TRBV18,-,TGTGCCAGCTCACCACGCCAGGAAGAGACCCAGTACTTC,CASSPRQEETQYF
-,TRBJ1-2,TRBV5-1,TRBD1,TGCGCCAGCAGCTTGGGGACAGGGATCCATGGCTACACCTTC,CASSLGTGIHGYTF
-,TRBJ2-2,TRBV6-4,TRBD1,TGTGCCAGCAGTGGGGACAGTAGGGCCGGGGAGCTGTTTTTT,CASSGDSRAGELFF
-,TRBJ2-5,TRBV6-1,-,TGTGCCAGTTCCCCCCATTTAGAAGAGACCCAGTACTTC,CASSPHLEETQYF
-,TRBJ2-3,TRBV19,TRBD2,TGTGCCAGTACCTTGCTTAAACTGGGACTAGCGGGAGGAGGCACAGATACGCAGTATTTT,CASTLLKLGLAGGGTDTQYF
few,TRBJ2-7,TRBV28,-,TGTGCCAGCAGTTTGCTAGTGGACGAGCAGTACTTC,CASSLLVDEQYF
-,TRBJ2-7,TRBV13,TRBD1,TGTGCCAGCAGCGCCTTTCACAGGGGCGGCTACGAGCAGTACTTC,CASSAFHRGGYEQYF
-,TRBJ1-1,TRBV5-1,-,TGCGCCAGCAGCTTGAGAGTGGGCACCCGGCACCAGGGCATGAACACTGAAGCTTTCTTT,CASSLRVGTRHQGMNTEAFF
once,TRBJ2-7,TRBV6-1,TRBD2,TGTGCCAGCAGTGTTAAACTAGCGGGAGTATCCGAGCAGTACTTC,CASSVKLAGVSEQYF
-,TRBJ1-4,TRBV20-1,-,TGCAGTGCTAGAAAGAGTGAAAAACTGTTTTTT,CSARKSEKLFF
-,TRBJ2-1,TRBV6-5,TRBD2,TGTGCCAGCAGACCCGAACTAGCGGTCAATGAGCAGTTCTTC,CASRPELAVNEQFF
-,TRBJ2-5,TRBV7-9,TRBD2,TGTGCCAGCAGCTTAGGCCGGGAACTAGCGGGGCGCCAAGAGACCCAGTACTTC,CASSLGRELAGRQETQYF
once,TRBJ2-3,TRBV11-3,-,TGTGCCAGCAGCTCAAGTGGCGGGCCAGATACGCAGTATTTT,CASSSSGGPDTQYF
-,TRBJ1-5,TRBV2,-,TGTGCCAGCAGTGGGGCTTCAGTGTATAGCAATCAGCCCCAGCATTTT,CASSGASVYSNQPQHF
few,TRBJ2-2,TRBV19,TRBD2,TGTGCCAGTAGTCTCGGGGGACTAGCGGAGAACACCGGGGAGCTGTTTTTT,CASSLGGLAENTGELFF
few,TRBJ2-5,TRBV28,TRBD1,TGTGCCAGCAGGTCGACAGGGGGGCAGCAAGAGACCCAGTACTTC,CASRSTGGQQETQYF
-,TRBJ1-5,TRBV6-1,-,TGTGCCAGCAGAATCTCAGGGTATCAGCCCCAGCATTTT,CASRISGYQPQHF
-,TRBJ2-5,TRBV27,-,TGTGCCAGCAGCCCAACTGTACAAGAGACCCAGTACTTC,CASSPTVQETQYF